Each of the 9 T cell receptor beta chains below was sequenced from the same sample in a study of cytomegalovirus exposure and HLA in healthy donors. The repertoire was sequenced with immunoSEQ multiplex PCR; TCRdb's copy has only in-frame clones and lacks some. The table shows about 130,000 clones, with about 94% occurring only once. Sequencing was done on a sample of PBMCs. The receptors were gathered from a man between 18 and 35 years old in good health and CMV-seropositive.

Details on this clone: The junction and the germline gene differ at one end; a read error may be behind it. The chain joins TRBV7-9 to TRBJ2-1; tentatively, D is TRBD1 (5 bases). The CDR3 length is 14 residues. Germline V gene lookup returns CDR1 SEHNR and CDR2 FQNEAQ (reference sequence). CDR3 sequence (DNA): TGTGCCAGCAGTTTAGCCGTAGGGGCCACTGAGCAGTTCTTC. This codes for CASSLAVGATEQFF. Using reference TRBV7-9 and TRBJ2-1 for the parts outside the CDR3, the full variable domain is DTGVSQNPRHKITKRGQNVTFRCDPISEHNRLYWYRQTLGQGPEFLTYFQNEAQLEKSRLLSDRFSAERPKGSFSTLEIQRTEQGDSAMYLCASSLAVGATEQFFGPGTRLTVL.

Here the CDR3 reads CASAPTGTGSNTIYF. The CDR3 bases are TGCGCCAGCGCGCCAACGGGGACAGGGAGTAACACCATATATTTT. The chain links TRBV5-1 to TRBJ1-3; 9 bases agree with TRBD1. The J segment lost 7 bases and the V segment lost 7 bases, leaving 12 bases of the junction unmatched. The CDR3 runs to 15 residues. Germline assignment: CDR1 SGHRS and CDR2 YFSETQ.

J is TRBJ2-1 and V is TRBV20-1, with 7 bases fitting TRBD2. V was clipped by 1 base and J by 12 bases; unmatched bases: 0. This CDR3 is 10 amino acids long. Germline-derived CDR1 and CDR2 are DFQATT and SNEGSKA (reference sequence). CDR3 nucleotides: TGCAGTGCTAGAGGACTAGCGCAGTTCTTC. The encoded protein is CSARGLAQFF.

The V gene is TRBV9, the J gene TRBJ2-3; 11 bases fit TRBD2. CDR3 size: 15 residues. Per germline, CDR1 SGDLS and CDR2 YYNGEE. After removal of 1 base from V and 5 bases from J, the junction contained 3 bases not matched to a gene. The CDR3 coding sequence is TGTGCCAGCAGCGTACGGCTAGCGGGAGGAGATACGCAGTATTTT. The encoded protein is CASSVRLAGGDTQYF.

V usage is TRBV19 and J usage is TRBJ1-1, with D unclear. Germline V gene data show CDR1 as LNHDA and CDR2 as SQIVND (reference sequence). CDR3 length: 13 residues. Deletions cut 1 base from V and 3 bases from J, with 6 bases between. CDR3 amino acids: CASSIVADTEAFF. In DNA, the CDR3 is TGTGCCAGTAGTATAGTGGCCGACACTGAAGCTTTCTTT.

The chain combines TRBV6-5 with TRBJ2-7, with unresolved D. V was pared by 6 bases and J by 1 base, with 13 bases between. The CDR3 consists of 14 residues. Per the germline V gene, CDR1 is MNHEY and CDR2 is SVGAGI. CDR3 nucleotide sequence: TGTGCCAGCAGCAACCTACTTACTTCCTACGAGCAGTACTTC. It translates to CASSNLLTSYEQYF.

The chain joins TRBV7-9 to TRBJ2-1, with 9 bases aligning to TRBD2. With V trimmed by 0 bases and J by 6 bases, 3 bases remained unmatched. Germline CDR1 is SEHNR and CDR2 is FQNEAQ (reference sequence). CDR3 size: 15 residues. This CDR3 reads CASSLAGLAVNEQFF. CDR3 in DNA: TGTGCCAGCAGCTTAGCGGGACTAGCCGTCAATGAGCAGTTCTTC.

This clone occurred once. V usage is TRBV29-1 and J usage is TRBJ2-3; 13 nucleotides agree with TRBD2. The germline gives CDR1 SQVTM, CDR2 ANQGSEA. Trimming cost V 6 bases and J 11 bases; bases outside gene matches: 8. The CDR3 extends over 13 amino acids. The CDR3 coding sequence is TGCAGCGTACCGGGACTAGCGGGGTCTAGGCAGTATTTT. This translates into CSVPGLAGSRQYF.

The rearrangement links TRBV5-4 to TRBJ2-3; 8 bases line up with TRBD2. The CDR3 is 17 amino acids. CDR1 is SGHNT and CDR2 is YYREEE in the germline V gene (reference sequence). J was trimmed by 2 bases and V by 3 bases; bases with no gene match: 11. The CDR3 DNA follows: TGTGCCAGCAGCTGGTTGCGGGGGGAAGGGCTCACAGATACGCAGTATTTT. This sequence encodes CASSWLRGEGLTDTQYF.